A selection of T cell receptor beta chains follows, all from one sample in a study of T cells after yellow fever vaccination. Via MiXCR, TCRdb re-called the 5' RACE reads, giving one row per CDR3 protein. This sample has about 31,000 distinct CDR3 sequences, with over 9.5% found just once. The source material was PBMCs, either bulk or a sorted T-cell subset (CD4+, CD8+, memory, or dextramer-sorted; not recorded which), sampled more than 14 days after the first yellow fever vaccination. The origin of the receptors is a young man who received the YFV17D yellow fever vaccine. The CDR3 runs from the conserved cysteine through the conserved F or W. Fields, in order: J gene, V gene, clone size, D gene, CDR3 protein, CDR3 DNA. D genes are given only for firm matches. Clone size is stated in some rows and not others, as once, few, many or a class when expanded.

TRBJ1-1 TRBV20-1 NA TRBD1 CSARKPGGFALGTEAFF TGCAGTGCCAGAAAGCCAGGGGGCTTCGCGTTAGGCACTGAAGCTTTCTTT
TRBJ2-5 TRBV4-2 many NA CASSQDSGTGSETQYF TGTGCCAGCAGCCAAGATAGTGGTACTGGGTCCGAGACCCAGTACTTC
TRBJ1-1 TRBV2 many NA CASTKTENTEAFF TGTGCCAGCACCAAGACGGAGAACACTGAAGCTTTCTTT
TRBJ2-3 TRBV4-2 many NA CASSQEATGGRTDTQYF TGTGCCAGCAGCCAAGAAGCAACCGGGGGGCGCACAGATACGCAGTATTTT
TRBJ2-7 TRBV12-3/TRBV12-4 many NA CASSYRYEQYF TGTGCCAGCAGTTACCGCTACGAGCAGTACTTC
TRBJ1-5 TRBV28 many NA CASSPQGRDQPQHF TGTGCCAGCAGCCCACAGGGAAGGGATCAGCCCCAGCATTTT
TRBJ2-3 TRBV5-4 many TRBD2 CASSRGLAGSTDTQYF TGTGCCAGCAGCCGTGGACTAGCGGGAAGCACAGATACGCAGTATTTT
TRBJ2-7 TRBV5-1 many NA CASSLEAGRHYEQYF TGCGCCAGCAGCTTGGAGGCGGGGCGACACTACGAGCAGTACTTC
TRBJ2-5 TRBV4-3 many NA CASSQEYSQETQYF TGCGCCAGCAGCCAAGAATACAGTCAAGAGACCCAGTACTTC
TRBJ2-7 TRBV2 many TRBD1 CASTGTGSGEQYF TGTGCCAGCACCGGGACAGGGTCAGGGGAGCAGTACTTC
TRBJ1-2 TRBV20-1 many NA CSAPLPTGLQDEGYTF TGCAGTGCTCCCCTTCCCACAGGGCTACAGGACGAAGGCTACACCTTC
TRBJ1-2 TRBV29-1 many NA CSVADSHYGYTF TGCAGCGTCGCGGACAGCCACTATGGCTACACCTTC
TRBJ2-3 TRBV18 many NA CASSPHVAGGTTDTQYF TGTGCCAGCTCACCACACGTAGCAGGAGGGACCACAGATACGCAGTATTTT
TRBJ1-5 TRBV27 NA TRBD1 CASSSGTGSNQPQHF TGTGCCAGCAGTTCCGGGACAGGGAGCAATCAGCCCCAGCATTTT
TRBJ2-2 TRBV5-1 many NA CASSLLAGNTGELFF TGCGCCAGCAGCTTGCTGGCAGGGAACACCGGGGAGCTGTTTTTT
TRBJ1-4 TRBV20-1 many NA CSAAPRDNNEKLFF TGCAGTGCCGCCCCCCGGGACAATAATGAAAAACTGTTTTTT
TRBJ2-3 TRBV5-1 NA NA CASSFSQVDTQYF TGCGCCAGCAGCTTCTCACAGGTAGATACGCAGTATTTT
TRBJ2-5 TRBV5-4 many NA CASSFKGRETQYF TGTGCCAGCAGCTTTAAGGGCAGAGAGACCCAGTACTTC
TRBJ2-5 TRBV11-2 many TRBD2 CASSSGTSGGQGAEETQYF TGTGCCAGCAGCTCAGGGACTAGCGGGGGGCAGGGAGCGGAAGAGACCCAGTACTTC
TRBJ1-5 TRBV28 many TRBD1 CASSPQDRGRQPQHF TGTGCCAGCAGTCCGCAAGACAGGGGAAGACAGCCCCAGCATTTT
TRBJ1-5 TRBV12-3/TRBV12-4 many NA CASSFIEQQPQHF TGTGCCAGCAGTTTCATTGAGCAACAGCCCCAGCATTTT
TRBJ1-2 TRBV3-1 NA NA CATTRSPKTGSANYGYTF TGTGCCACCACTCGATCCCCCAAAACAGGGTCGGCTAACTATGGCTACACCTTC
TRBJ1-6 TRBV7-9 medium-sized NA CASRQQDSPLHF TGTGCCAGCAGACAACAGGATTCACCCCTCCACTTT
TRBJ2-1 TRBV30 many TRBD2 CAWNMGGGVNEQFF TGTGCCTGGAATATGGGCGGGGGGGTTAATGAGCAGTTCTTC
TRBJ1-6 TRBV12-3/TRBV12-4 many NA CASSFQGPANSPLHF TGTGCCAGCAGTTTTCAAGGGCCGGCAAATTCACCCCTCCACTTT